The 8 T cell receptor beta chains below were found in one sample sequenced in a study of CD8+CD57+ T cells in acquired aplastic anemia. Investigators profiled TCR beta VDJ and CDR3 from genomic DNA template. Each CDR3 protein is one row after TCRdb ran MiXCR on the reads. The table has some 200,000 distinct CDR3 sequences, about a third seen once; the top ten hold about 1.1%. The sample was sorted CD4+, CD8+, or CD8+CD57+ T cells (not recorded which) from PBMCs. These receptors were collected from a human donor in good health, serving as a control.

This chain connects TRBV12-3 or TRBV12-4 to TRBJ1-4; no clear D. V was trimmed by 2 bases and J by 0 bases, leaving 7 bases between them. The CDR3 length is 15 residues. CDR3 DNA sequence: TGTGCCAGCAGTTTACGGTTATCAACTAATGAAAAACTGTTTTTT. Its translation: CASSLRLSTNEKLFF.

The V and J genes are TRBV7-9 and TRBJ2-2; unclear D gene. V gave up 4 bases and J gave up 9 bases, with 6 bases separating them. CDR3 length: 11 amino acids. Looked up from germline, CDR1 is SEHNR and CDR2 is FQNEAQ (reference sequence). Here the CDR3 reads CASSSDRELFF. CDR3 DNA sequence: TGTGCCAGCAGCTCCGACAGGGAGCTGTTTTTT.

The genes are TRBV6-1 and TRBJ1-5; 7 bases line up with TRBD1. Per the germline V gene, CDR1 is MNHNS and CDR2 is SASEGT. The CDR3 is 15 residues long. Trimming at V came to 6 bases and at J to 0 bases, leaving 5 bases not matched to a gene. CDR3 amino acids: CASRETGFSNQPQHF. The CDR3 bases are TGTGCCAGCAGAGAGACAGGGTTTAGCAATCAGCCCCAGCATTTT.

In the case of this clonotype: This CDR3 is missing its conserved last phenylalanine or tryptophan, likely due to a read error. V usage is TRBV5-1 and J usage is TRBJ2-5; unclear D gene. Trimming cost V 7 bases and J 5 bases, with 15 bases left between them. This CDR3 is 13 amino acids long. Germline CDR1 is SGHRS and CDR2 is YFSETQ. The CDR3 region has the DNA TGCGCCAGCGGCGTGTGGGCATTCGAGACCCAGTACTCC. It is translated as CASGVWAFETQYS.

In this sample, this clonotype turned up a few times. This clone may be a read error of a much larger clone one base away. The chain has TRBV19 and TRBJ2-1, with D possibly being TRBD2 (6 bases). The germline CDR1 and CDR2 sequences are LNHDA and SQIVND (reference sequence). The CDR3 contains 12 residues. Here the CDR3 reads CASRLGGNEQLF. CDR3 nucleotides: TGTGCCAGTAGATTGGGCGGGAATGAGCAGCTCTTC.

The CDR3 reads CASTLTRDGPDTF. Written as DNA, the CDR3 is TGTGCCAGCACCCTAACCCGGGACGGTCCGGACACCTTC. V gene TRBV5-4 combines with J gene TRBJ1-2, with a possible D match to TRBD1 (5 bases). This CDR3 has 13 residues. Germline assignment: CDR1 SGHNT and CDR2 YYREEE (reference sequence). The V end was cut by 6 bases, the J end by 12 bases, with 21 bases between.

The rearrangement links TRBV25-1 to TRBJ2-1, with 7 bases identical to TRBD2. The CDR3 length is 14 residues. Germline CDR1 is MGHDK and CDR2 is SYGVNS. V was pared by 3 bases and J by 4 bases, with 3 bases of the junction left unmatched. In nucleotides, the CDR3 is TGTGCCAGCAGTGACCATAGCGGGTACAATGAGCAGTTCTTC. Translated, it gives CASSDHSGYNEQFF.

The CDR3 region is CASSQPGQGTGELFF. The CDR3 DNA follows: TGCGCCAGCAGCCAACCGGGACAGGGGACCGGGGAGCTGTTTTTT. The chain links TRBV5-1 to TRBJ2-2, with 10 positions matching TRBD1. Trimming took 4 bases from V and 5 from J; bases not matched to a gene: 5. CDR1 and CDR2 (germline): SGHRS, YFSETQ. There are 15 residues in the CDR3.